The clone carrying this TCR beta chain was picked up many times. TCRdb independently ran MiXCR on the PCR reads; one entry per CDR3 protein. The sample consists of about 20,000 distinct CDR3 sequences, 42% of them appearing once. This entry comes from a study of tumor-infiltrating lymphocytes in oesophageal squamous cell carcinoma. Germline loops: CDR1 MNHNS, CDR2 SASEGT. V was trimmed by 7 bases and J by 0 bases, leaving 7 bases between them. CDR3 length: 12 amino acids. This chain links TRBV6-1 with TRBJ2-7, with no clear D. The receptor comes from a female donor with esophageal squamous cell carcinoma. Sequenced material: normal esophageal tissue next to the tumor. Here the CDR3 DNA reads TGTGCCAGCACTACCAGCTCCTACGAGCAGTACTTC. Protein: CASTTSSYEQYF.